The TCR beta chain described here comes from a study of cytomegalovirus exposure and HLA in healthy donors. 13 Jbeta primers and 60 Vbeta primers were used for the PCR. Measured with immunoSEQ multiplex PCR; TCRdb has only the in-frame clones, and not every one. This sample has roughly 130,000 clones; about 73% occur once, and the top ten carry roughly 2.7%. Germline lookup yields CDR1 MNHNY and CDR2 SVGAGI (reference sequence). The CDR3 has 16 residues. V lost 0 bases and J 1 base, leaving 13 bases between the germline ends. The receptor was derived from a human donor in good health. Source material: PBMCs. The gene calls are TRBV6-6 and TRBJ2-7, with D maybe TRBD1 (5 bases). The DNA for the CDR3 is TGTGCCAGCAGTTACTCGACCAGGGCTCAATCCTACGAGCAGTACTTC. Residues: CASSYSTRAQSYEQYF.